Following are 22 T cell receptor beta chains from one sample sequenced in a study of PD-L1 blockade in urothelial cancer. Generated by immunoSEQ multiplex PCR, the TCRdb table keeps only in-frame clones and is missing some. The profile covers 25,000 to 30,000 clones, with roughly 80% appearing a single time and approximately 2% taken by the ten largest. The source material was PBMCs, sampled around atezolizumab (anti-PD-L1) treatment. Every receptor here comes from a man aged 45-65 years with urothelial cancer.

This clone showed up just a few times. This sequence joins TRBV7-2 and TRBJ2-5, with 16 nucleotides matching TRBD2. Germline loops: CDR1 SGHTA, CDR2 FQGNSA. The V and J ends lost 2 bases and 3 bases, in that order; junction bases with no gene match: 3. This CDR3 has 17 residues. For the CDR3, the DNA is TGTGCCAGCAGCTTAACGGGACTAGCGGGGGGGAAAGAGACCCAGTACTTC. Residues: CASSLTGLAGGKETQYF.

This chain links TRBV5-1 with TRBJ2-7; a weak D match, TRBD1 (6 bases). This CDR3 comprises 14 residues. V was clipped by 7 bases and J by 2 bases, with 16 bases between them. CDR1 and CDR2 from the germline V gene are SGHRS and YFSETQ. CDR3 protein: CASGQAAGAYEQYF. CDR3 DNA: TGCGCCAGCGGCCAAGCGGCAGGGGCCTACGAGCAGTACTTC.

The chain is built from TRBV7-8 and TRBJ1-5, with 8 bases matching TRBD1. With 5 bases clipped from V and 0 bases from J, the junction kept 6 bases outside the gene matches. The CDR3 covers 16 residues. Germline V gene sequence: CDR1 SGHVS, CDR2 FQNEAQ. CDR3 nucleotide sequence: TGTGCCAGCAGCCCTCGGGACAGGATTAGCAATCAGCCCCAGCATTTT. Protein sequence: CASSPRDRISNQPQHF. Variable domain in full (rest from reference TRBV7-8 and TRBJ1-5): GAGVSQSPRYKVAKRGQDVALRCDPISGHVSLFWYQQALGQGPEFLTYFQNEAQLDKSGLPSDRFFAERPEGSVSTLKIQRTQQEDSAVYLCASSPRDRISNQPQHFGDGTRLSIL.

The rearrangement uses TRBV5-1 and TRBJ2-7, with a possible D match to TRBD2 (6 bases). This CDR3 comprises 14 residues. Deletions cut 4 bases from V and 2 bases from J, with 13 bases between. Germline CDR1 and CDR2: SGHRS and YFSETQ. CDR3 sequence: CASSISGGTYEQYF. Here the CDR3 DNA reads TGCGCCAGCAGCATTAGCGGAGGGACCTACGAGCAGTACTTC.

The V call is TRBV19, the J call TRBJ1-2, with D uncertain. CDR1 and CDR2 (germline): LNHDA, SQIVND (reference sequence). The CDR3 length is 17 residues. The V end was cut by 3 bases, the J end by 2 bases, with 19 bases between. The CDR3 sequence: CASSIGETPLWNYGYTF. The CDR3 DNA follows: TGTGCCAGTAGTATCGGCGAGACACCCCTCTGGAACTATGGCTACACCTTC.

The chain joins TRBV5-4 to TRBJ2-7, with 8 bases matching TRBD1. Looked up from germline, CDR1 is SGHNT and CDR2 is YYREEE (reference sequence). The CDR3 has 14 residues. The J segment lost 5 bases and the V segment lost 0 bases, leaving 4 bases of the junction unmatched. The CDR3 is CASSLGQGANEQYF. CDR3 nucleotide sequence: TGTGCCAGCAGCTTGGGGCAGGGGGCGAACGAGCAGTACTTC.

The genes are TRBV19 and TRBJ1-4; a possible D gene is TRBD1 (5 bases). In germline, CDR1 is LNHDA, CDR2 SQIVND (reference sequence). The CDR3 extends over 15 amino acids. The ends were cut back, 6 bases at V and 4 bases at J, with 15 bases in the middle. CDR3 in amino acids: CASRDLGHLNEKLFF. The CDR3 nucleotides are TGTGCCAGTAGGGACCTTGGACACCTTAATGAAAAACTGTTTTTT.

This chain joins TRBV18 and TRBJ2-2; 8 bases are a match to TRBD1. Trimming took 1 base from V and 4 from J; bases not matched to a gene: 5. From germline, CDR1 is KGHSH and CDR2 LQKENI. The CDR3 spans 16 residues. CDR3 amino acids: CASSPRQGAVTGELFF. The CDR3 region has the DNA TGTGCCAGCTCACCACGGCAGGGGGCGGTCACCGGGGAGCTGTTTTTT.

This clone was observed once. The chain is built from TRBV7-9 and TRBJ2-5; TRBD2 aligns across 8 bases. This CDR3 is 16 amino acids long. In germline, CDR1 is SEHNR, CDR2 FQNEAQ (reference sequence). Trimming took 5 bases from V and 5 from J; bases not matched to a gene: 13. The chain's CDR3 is CASSPKAGVSRETQYF. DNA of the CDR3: TGTGCCAGCAGCCCGAAAGCGGGGGTATCTAGGGAGACCCAGTACTTC. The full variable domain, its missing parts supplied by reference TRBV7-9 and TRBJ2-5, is DTGVSQNPRHKITKRGQNVTFRCDPISEHNRLYWYRQTLGQGPEFLTYFQNEAQLEKSRLLSDRFSAERPKGSFSTLEIQRTEQGDSAMYLCASSPKAGVSRETQYFGPGTRLLVL.

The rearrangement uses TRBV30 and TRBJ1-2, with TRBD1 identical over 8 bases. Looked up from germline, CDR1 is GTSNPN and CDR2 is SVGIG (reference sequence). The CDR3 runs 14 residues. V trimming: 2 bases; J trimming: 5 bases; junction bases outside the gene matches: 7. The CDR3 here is CAWSSQGASYGYTF. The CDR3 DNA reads TGTGCCTGGAGTAGCCAGGGGGCGAGTTATGGCTACACCTTC.

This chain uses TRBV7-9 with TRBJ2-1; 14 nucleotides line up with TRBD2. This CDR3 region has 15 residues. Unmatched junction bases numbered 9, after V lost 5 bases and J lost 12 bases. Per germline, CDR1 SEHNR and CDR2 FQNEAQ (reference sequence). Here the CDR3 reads CASSPGTSGSTPQFF. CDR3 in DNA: TGTGCCAGCAGCCCGGGGACTAGCGGGAGTACTCCGCAGTTCTTC.

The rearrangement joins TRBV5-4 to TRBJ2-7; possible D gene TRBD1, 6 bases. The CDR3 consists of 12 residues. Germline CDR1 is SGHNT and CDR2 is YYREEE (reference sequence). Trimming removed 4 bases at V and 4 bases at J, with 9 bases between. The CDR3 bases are TGTGCCAGCAGCCAAACAGGGTACGAGCAGTACTTC. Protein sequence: CASSQTGYEQYF. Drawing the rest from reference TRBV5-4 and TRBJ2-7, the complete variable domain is ETGVTQSPTHLIKTRGQQVTLRCSSQSGHNTVSWYQQALGQGPQFIFQYYREEENGRGNFPPRFSGLQFPNYSSELNVNALELDDSALYLCASSQTGYEQYFGPGTRLTVT.

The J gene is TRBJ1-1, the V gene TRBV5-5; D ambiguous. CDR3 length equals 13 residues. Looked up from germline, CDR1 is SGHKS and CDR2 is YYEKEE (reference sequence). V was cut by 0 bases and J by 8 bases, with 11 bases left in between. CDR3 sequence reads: CASSLDLRGEAFF. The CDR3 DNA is TGTGCCAGCAGCTTGGATTTGCGGGGAGAAGCTTTCTTT.

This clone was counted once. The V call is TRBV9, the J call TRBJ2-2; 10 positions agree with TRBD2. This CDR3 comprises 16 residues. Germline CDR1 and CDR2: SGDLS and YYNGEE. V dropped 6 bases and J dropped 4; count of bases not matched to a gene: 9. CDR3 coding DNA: TGTGCCAGCACCCAACAAACTAGCGGGGCCACCGGGGAGCTGTTTTTT. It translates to CASTQQTSGATGELFF.

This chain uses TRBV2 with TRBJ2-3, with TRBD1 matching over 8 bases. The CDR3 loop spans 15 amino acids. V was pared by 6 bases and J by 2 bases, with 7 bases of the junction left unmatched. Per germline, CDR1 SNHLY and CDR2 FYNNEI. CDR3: CASRRQGTVTDTQYF. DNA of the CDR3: TGTGCCAGCAGGAGACAGGGGACGGTCACAGATACGCAGTATTTT.

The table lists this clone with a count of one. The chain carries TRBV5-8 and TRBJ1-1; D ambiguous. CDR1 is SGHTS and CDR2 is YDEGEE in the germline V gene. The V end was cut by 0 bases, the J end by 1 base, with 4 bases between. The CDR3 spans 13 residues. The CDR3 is CASSLGRNTEAFF. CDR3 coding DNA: TGTGCCAGCAGCTTGGGCAGGAACACTGAAGCTTTCTTT.

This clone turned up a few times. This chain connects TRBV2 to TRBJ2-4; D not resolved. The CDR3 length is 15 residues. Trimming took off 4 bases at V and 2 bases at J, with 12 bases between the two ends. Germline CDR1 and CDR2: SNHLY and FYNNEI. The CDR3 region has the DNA TGTGCCAGCAGTGCTGAGGCTAGGTCCAAAAACATTCAGTACTTC. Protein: CASSAEARSKNIQYF.

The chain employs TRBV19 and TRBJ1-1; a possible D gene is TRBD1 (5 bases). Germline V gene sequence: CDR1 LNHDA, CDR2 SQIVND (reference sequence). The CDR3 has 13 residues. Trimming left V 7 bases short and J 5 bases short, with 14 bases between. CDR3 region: CASKRQGETEAFF. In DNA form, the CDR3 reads TGTGCCAGTAAAAGGCAGGGCGAGACTGAAGCTTTCTTT.

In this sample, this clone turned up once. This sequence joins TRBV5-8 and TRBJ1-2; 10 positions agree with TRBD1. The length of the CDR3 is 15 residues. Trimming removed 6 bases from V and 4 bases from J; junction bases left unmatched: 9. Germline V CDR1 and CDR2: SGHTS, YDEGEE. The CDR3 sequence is CASTYPGQGSYGYTF. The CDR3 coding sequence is TGTGCCAGCACCTACCCGGGACAGGGGAGCTATGGCTACACCTTC.

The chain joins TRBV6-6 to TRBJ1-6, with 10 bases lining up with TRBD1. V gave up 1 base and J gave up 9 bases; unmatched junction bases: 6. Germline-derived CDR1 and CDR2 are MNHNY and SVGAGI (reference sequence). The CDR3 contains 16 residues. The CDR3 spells CASSYFGQGEGSPLHF. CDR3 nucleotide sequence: TGTGCCAGCAGTTACTTTGGACAGGGGGAAGGTTCACCCCTCCACTTT.

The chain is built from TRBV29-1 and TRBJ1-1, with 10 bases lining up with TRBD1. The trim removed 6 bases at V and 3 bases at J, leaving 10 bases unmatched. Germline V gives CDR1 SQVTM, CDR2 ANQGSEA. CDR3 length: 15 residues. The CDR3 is CSVGQGMALDTEAFF. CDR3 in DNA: TGCAGCGTGGGACAGGGGATGGCGTTGGACACTGAAGCTTTCTTT.

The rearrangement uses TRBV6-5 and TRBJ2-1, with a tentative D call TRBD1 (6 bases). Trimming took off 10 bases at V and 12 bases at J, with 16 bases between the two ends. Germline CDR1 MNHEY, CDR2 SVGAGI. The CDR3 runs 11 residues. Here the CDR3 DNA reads TGTGCCACCCAGGGGTATGTAGGGCAGTTCTTC. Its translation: CATQGYVGQFF.